The clone carrying this T cell receptor (beta chain) has a single count. The target antigen is unknown. One end of the junction fails to match germline, which may point to a read error. This specimen belongs to a study of type 1 and type 2 diabetes patients. Overall study: Participants included type 1 and type 2 diabetes patients plus nondiabetic controls.

Study conclusions and caveats: In type 2 diabetes, highly-expanded CD4+ clones took a median around 4% of reads. With limited T2D and control samples, some T1D-only expanded clones may not be T1D-specific.

Germline values: CDR1 SGHTA, CDR2 FQGNSA. The CDR3 runs to 13 residues. Amplification started from genomic DNA. A primer set of 30 forward and 13 reverse primers amplified the CDR3. TCRdb re-derived calls from the multiplex PCR reads in MiXCR, one entry per CDR3 protein. This sample yields around 300,000 distinct CDR3 sequences, of which roughly 48% are seen a single time; roughly 15% belongs to the top ten. The receptor was isolated from a man in his late teens or twenties with type 2 diabetes. Sequencing was performed on peripheral blood mononuclear cells (PBMCs). V and J are TRBV7-2 and TRBJ2-5; D unresolved. The CDR3 protein is CASSFGNQKTQYF. CDR3 bases: TGTGCCAGCAGCTTCGGCAACCAAAAGACCCAGTACTTC.